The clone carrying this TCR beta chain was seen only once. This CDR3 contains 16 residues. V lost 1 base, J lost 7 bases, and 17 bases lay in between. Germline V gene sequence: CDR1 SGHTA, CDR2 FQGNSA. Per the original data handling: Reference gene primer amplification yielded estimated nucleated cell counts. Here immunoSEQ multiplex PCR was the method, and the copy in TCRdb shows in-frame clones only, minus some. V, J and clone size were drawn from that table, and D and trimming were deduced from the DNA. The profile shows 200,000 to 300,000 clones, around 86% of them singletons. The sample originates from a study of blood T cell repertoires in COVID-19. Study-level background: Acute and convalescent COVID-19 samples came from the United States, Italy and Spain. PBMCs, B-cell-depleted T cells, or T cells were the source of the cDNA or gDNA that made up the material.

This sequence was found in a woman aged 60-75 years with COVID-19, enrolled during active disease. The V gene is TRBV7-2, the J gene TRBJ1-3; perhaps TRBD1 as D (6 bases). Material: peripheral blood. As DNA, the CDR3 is TGTGCCAGCAGCTTAGTGGGGACACATCGTGGGAACACCATATATTTT. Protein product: CASSLVGTHRGNTIYF.